One sample yielded the 6 T cell receptor beta chains listed below, sequenced in a study of T cell changes during pregnancy in multiple sclerosis. TCRdb keeps only in-frame clones here, not all; method: immunoSEQ multiplex PCR. Of around 100,000 clones detected, around 90% appear once; the ten largest clones hold less than 2%. The sample consisted of peripheral blood, taken in the third trimester of pregnancy. The origin of the receptors is a female donor with multiple sclerosis, enrolled in a pregnancy study.

The V and J genes are TRBV5-1 and TRBJ2-1, with D perhaps TRBD2 (5 bases). With 3 bases removed from V and 1 base from J, the gap between germline ends came to 11 bases. Germline CDR1 and CDR2: SGHRS and YFSETQ. This CDR3 comprises 15 residues. The CDR3 reads CASSSLRGSYNEQFF. In DNA form, the CDR3 reads TGCGCCAGCAGCTCGTTACGAGGGTCCTACAATGAGCAGTTCTTC.

This chain links TRBV11-2 with TRBJ2-7; D possibly corresponds to TRBD2 (6 bases). The CDR3 is 15 residues long. Germline V CDR1 and CDR2: SGHAT, FQNNGV. The germline V and J ends were trimmed by 1 base and 6 bases, with 16 bases remaining between them. Here the CDR3 reads CASSLVSGSGLEQYF. As DNA, the CDR3 is TGTGCCAGCAGCTTAGTATCCGGGAGCGGCCTCGAGCAGTACTTC.

V usage is TRBV9 and J usage is TRBJ2-3; 15 nucleotides agree with TRBD2. Germline CDR1 and CDR2: SGDLS and YYNGEE. The CDR3 totals 18 residues. The J segment lost 0 bases and the V segment lost 3 bases, leaving 5 bases of the junction unmatched. CDR3 loop: CASSGGTSGRTSTDTQYF. The CDR3 bases are TGTGCCAGCAGCGGGGGGACTAGCGGGAGGACTAGCACAGATACGCAGTATTTT.

This chain links TRBV5-1 with TRBJ2-7; the match to TRBD1 covers 7 bases. Germline CDR1 and CDR2: SGHRS and YFSETQ. The CDR3 length is 15 residues. Trimming at V came to 1 base and at J to 0 bases, leaving 4 bases not matched to a gene. In DNA, the CDR3 is TGCGCCAGCAGCTTGAGGGGGCCACGCTCCTACGAGCAGTACTTC. Its translation is CASSLRGPRSYEQYF.

The CDR3 DNA reads TGTGCCACCAGTGAAGGACTTAGCAATCAGCCCCAGCATTTT. Translation: CATSEGLSNQPQHF. This chain joins TRBV15 and TRBJ1-5; D remains ambiguous. Trimming removed 6 bases from V and 0 bases from J, with 9 bases in between. The CDR3 has 14 residues. Per the germline V gene, CDR1 is LNHNV and CDR2 is YYDKDF (reference sequence).

The rearrangement uses TRBV5-1 and TRBJ2-1; the D gene is possibly TRBD1 (5 bases). V lost 3 bases and J lost 4, with 14 bases in between. This CDR3 has 15 amino acids. The germline V gene has CDR1 SGHRS and CDR2 YFSETQ. The CDR3 DNA is TGCGCCAGCAGCTCCCCTTTAGACAGTTACAATGAGCAGTTCTTC. It yields the protein CASSSPLDSYNEQFF.